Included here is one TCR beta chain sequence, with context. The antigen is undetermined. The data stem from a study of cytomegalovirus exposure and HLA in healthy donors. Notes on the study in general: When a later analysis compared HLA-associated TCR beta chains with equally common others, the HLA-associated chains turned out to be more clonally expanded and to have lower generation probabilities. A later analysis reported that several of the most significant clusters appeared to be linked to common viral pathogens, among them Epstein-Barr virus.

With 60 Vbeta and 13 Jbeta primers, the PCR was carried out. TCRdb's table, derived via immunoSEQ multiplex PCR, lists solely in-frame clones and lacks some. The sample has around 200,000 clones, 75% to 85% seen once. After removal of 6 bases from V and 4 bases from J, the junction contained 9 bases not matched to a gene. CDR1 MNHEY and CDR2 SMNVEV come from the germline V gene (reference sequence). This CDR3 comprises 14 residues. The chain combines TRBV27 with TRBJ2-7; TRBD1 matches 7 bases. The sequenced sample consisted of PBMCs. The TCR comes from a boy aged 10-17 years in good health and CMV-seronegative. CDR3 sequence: CASRPGQEFYEQYF. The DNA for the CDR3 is TGTGCCAGCAGACCCGGACAGGAGTTTTACGAGCAGTACTTC.